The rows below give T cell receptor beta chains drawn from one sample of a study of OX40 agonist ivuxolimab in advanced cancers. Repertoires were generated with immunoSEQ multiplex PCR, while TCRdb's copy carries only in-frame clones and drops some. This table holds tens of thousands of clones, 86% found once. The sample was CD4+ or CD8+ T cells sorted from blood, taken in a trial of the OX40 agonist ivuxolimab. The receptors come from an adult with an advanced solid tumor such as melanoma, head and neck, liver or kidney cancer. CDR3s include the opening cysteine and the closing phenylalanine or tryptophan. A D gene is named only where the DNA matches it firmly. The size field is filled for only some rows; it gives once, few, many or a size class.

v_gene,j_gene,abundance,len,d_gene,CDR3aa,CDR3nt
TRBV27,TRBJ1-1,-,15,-,CASSLGTLRDTEAFF,TGTGCCAGCAGTCTCGGGACCCTTCGGGACACTGAAGCTTTCTTT
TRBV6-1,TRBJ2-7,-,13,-,CASSGRPGYEQYF,TGTGCCAGCAGTGGCCGCCCCGGGTACGAGCAGTACTTC
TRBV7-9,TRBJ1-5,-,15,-,CASSLADGHNQPQHF,TGTGCCAGCAGCTTGGCCGACGGTCACAATCAGCCCCAGCATTTT
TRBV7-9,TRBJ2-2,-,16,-,CASSFAFGTNTGELFF,TGTGCCAGCAGCTTTGCGTTTGGAACGAACACCGGGGAGCTGTTTTTT
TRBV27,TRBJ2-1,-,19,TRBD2,CASSLYPLAGAGAYNEQFF,TGTGCCAGCAGTTTATACCCCCTAGCGGGAGCCGGAGCCTACAATGAGCAGTTCTTC
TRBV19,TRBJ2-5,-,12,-,CASSRGLETQYF,TGTGCCAGTAGTCGAGGGTTGGAGACCCAGTACTTC
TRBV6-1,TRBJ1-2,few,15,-,CASSEALGQPFGYTF,TGTGCCAGCAGTGAAGCGCTTGGGCAGCCGTTCGGCTACACCTTC
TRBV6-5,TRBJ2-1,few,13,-,CASSYLTQREQFF,TGTGCCAGCAGTTACTTAACCCAGAGGGAGCAGTTCTTC
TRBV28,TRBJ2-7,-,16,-,CASSFRGRGNGYEQYF,TGTGCCAGCAGTTTCCGGGGTCGCGGAAATGGGTACGAGCAGTACTTC
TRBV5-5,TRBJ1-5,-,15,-,CASSLAGTRNQPQHF,TGTGCCAGCAGCTTAGCGGGAACACGCAATCAGCCCCAGCATTTT
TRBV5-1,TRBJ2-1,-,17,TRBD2,CASSRDPTSGSGNEQFF,TGCGCCAGCAGTCGTGACCCGACTAGCGGGAGTGGCAATGAGCAGTTCTTC
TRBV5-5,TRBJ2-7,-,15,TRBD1,CASSLEDRGRGEQYF,TGTGCCAGCAGCTTGGAGGACAGGGGGCGCGGTGAGCAGTACTTC
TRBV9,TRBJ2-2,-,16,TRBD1,CASSPRGRGLTGELFF,TGTGCCAGCAGCCCCCGGGGCAGGGGGCTGACCGGGGAGCTGTTTTTT
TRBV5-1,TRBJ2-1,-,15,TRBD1,CASSLRTGYDNEQFF,TGCGCCAGCAGCCTAAGGACAGGGTATGACAATGAGCAGTTCTTC
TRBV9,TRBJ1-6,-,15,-,CASSPGGTGDSPLHF,TGTGCCAGCAGCCCCGGCGGTACAGGTGATTCACCCCTCCACTTT
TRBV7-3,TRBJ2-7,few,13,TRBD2,CASSYSGNGEQYF,TGTGCCAGCAGTTATAGCGGGAACGGCGAGCAGTACTTC
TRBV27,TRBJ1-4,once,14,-,CASRRDATNEKLFF,TGTGCCAGCAGGAGAGATGCAACTAATGAAAAACTGTTTTTT
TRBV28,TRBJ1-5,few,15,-,CASSHAGREDQPQHF,TGTGCCAGCAGCCATGCCGGCCGCGAAGATCAGCCCCAGCATTTT
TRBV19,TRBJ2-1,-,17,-,CASSIGGAPSSYNEQFF,TGTGCCAGTAGTATAGGGGGAGCCCCTAGCTCCTACAATGAGCAGTTCTTC
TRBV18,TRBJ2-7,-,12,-,CASSRSDYEQYF,TGTGCCAGCTCACGGTCAGACTACGAGCAGTACTTC
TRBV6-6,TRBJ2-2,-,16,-,CASSYSSQGLTGELFF,TGTGCCAGCAGTTACTCCAGTCAGGGCCTCACCGGGGAGCTGTTTTTT
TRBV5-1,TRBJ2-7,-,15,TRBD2,CASSTGTSGRYEQYF,TGCGCCAGCAGCACCGGGACTAGCGGGAGGTACGAGCAGTACTTC
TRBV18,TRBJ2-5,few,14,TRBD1,CASSPDRGLETQYF,TGTGCCAGCTCACCCGACAGGGGGCTAGAGACCCAGTACTTC
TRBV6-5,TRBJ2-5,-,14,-,CASRDLGGQETQYF,TGTGCCAGCAGGGACTTAGGAGGCCAAGAGACCCAGTACTTC
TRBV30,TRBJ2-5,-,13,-,CAWSVRSAETQYF,TGTGCCTGGAGTGTACGTAGCGCAGAGACCCAGTACTTC
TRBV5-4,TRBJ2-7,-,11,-,CASSLGYEQYF,TGTGCCAGCAGCTTGGGGTACGAGCAGTACTTC
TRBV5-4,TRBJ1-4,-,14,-,CASSVGQIDPKLFF,TGTGCCAGCAGCGTAGGACAAATTGATCCAAAACTGTTTTTT
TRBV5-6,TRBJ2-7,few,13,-,CASSSSRGYEQYF,TGTGCCAGCAGCTCGTCACGGGGCTACGAGCAGTACTTC
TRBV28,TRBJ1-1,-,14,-,CASSFVWEVAEAFF,TGTGCCAGCAGTTTTGTCTGGGAGGTGGCTGAAGCTTTCTTT
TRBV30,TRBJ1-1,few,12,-,CAWTGLNTEAFF,TGTGCCTGGACTGGGTTGAACACTGAAGCTTTCTTT
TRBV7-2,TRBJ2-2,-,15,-,CASSFDRTNTGELFF,TGTGCCAGCAGCTTCGACAGAACCAACACCGGGGAGCTGTTTTTT
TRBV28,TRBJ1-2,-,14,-,CASEDRTANYGYTF,TGTGCCAGCGAAGACAGAACCGCTAACTATGGCTACACCTTC
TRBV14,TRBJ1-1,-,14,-,CASSQVIQSTEAFF,TGTGCCAGCAGCCAAGTGATCCAGAGCACTGAAGCTTTCTTT
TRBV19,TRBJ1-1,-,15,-,CASSIGQTGLTEAFF,TGTGCCAGTAGTATCGGACAGACGGGGTTAACTGAAGCTTTCTTT
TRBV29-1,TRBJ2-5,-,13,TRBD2,CSVAVLRGGAQYF,TGCAGCGTTGCTGTTCTGCGGGGAGGGGCCCAGTACTTC
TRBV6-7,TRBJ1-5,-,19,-,CASSYSLARREGENQPQHF,TGTGCCAGCAGTTACTCGCTTGCCCGTAGGGAGGGAGAAAATCAGCCCCAGCATTTT
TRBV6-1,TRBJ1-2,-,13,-,CASRTGRGYGYTF,TGTGCCAGCAGGACCGGACGGGGCTATGGCTACACCTTC
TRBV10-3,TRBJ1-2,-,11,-,CASTDQGGYTF,TGTGCCAGCACTGACCAGGGAGGCTACACCTTC
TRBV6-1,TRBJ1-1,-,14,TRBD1,CASSLGQGGTEAFF,TGTGCCAGCAGCTTGGGACAGGGAGGGACTGAAGCTTTCTTT
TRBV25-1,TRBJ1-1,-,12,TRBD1,CASGTGLPEAFF,TGTGCCAGCGGGACAGGCCTGCCTGAAGCTTTCTTT
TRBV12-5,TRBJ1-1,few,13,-,CASGLRGGTEAFF,TGTGCTAGTGGCCTTCGGGGGGGAACTGAAGCTTTCTTT
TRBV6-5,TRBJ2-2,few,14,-,CASSLDRNTGELFF,TGTGCCAGCAGTCTTGACAGAAACACCGGGGAGCTGTTTTTT
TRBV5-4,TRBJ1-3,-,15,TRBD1,CASSKGQTTGNTIYF,TGTGCCAGCAGCAAGGGACAGACTACTGGAAACACCATATATTTT
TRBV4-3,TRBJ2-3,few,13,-,CASSAYVADTQYF,TGCGCCAGCAGCGCCTATGTGGCAGATACGCAGTATTTT
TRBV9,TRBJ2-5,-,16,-,CASSTAAEGREGTQYF,TGTGCCAGCAGCACTGCCGCTGAAGGGCGCGAAGGGACCCAGTACTTC
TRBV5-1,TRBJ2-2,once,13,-,CASSFGITGELFF,TGCGCCAGCAGCTTTGGGATCACCGGGGAGCTGTTTTTT
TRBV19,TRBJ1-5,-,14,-,CASSGGTLLQPQHF,TGTGCCAGTAGTGGGGGGACATTACTTCAGCCCCAGCATTTT
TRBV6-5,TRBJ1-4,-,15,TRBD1,CASSYTGQGDEKLFF,TGTGCCAGCAGTTACACCGGACAGGGAGATGAAAAACTGTTTTTT
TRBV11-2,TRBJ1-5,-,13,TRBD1,CASSLDQGGTVHF,TGTGCCAGCAGCTTAGATCAGGGGGGGACGGTGCATTTT
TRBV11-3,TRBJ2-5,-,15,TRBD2,CASSARLAGEETQYF,TGTGCCAGCAGCGCTCGACTAGCGGGGGAGGAGACCCAGTACTTC
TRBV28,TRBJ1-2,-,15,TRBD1,CASSTTGTGAGGYTF,TGTGCCAGCAGTACAACCGGGACAGGGGCTGGTGGCTACACCTTC
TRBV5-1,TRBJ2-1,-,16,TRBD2,CASTSGRGSSYNEQFF,TGCGCCAGCACGAGCGGGAGGGGTAGCTCCTACAATGAGCAGTTCTTC
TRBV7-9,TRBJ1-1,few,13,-,CASSLQGNTEAFF,TGTGCCAGCAGCTTGCAGGGGAACACTGAAGCTTTCTTT
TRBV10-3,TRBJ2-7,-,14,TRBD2,CAITPTGLAIEQYF,TGTGCCATCACTCCGACGGGACTAGCGATAGAGCAGTACTTC
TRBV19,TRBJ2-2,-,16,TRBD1,CASSSPRQGDTGELFF,TGTGCCAGTAGCTCGCCGAGACAGGGGGACACCGGGGAGCTGTTTTTT